The present T cell receptor (beta chain) was sequenced within a study of shared clonotypes between healthy human individuals. The table came from immunoSEQ multiplex PCR; TCRdb's copy has only in-frame clones and leaves some out. Of roughly 1,500,000 clones in the sample, nearly 99% were seen once. Trimming took off 6 bases at V and 0 bases at J, with 12 bases between the two ends. In germline, CDR1 is MNHEY, CDR2 SVGAGI. CDR3 length equals 15 residues. Findings of the study overall: Memory subsets had estimated richness that was generally smaller than that of naive subsets.

As concerns this clone: The antigen remains unidentified.

The sequencing input was naive CD4+ T cells sorted from blood. Stated subset: CD45RA+ positively selected. This TCR was recovered from a young man in good health. The V gene is TRBV6-5, the J gene TRBJ2-1, with D possibly matching TRBD2 (6 bases). Here the CDR3 reads CASRGTGSSYNEQFF. The CDR3, as DNA: TGTGCCAGCAGGGGGACTGGCAGCTCCTACAATGAGCAGTTCTTC.